Only a few counts were recorded for the clone carrying this TCR beta chain. The sample belongs to a study of blood T cells in healthy people across ages. It was with a sample-barcoded 5' primer and a J-beta primer mix that a second PCR of roughly 6 to 11 cycles was run. One entry per CDR3 protein results from TCRdb running MiXCR on the 5' RACE reads. The profile shows 600,000 to 800,000 distinct CDR3 sequences, 52% of them singletons. The CDR3 extends over 14 amino acids. Deletions cut 5 bases from V and 0 bases from J, with 8 bases between. From germline, CDR1 is SGDLS and CDR2 YYNGEE. The rearrangement links TRBV9 to TRBJ2-2; D unresolved. The origin of this receptor is an elderly woman in good health. The sequencing input was blood. In DNA, the CDR3 is TGTGCCAGCAGACGTTTGTCGAACACCGGGGAGCTGTTTTTT. It codes for CASRRLSNTGELFF.